This is a list of T cell receptor beta chains from one sample in a study of cytomegalovirus exposure and HLA in healthy donors. The data were produced by immunoSEQ multiplex PCR, yet TCRdb's version contains in-frame clones alone and is incomplete. The sample has around 52,000 clones; over 90% are singletons. Sequenced sample: PBMCs. The origin of the receptors is a woman younger than 30 in good health and CMV-seronegative. Both conserved end residues are part of each CDR3. A D gene is named only where the DNA matches it firmly. Size is omitted from some rows. Given values are once, few, many or a class for expanded clones.

abundance,v_gene,j_gene,d_gene,CDR3aa,CDR3nt
NA,TRBV6-4,TRBJ2-3,TRBD2,CASSDSAGGGTDTQYF,TGTGCCAGCAGTGACTCGGCGGGGGGCGGCACAGATACGCAGTATTTT
NA,TRBV4-3,TRBJ2-3,TRBD2,CASSQELAGSTDTQYF,TGCGCCAGCAGCCAAGAGCTAGCGGGTAGCACAGATACGCAGTATTTT
NA,TRBV5-4,TRBJ2-5,NA,CASSLEDSLSQETQYF,TGTGCCAGCAGCTTAGAGGACAGCCTATCCCAAGAGACCCAGTACTTC
NA,TRBV7-9,TRBJ2-5,TRBD1,CASSPRDRGLGETQYF,TGTGCCAGCAGCCCCCGGGACAGGGGCCTCGGAGAGACCCAGTACTTC
NA,TRBV19,TRBJ2-2,TRBD1,CASSPLQGALGRELFF,TGTGCCAGTAGCCCTCTACAGGGGGCCTTAGGCCGGGAGCTGTTTTTT
once,TRBV7-2,TRBJ2-7,TRBD2,CASSLGAGRYEQYF,TGTGCCAGCAGCTTAGGAGCGGGGCGCTACGAGCAGTACTTC
NA,TRBV6-1,TRBJ2-3,NA,CASSEPGSTDTQYF,TGTGCCAGCAGTGAACCGGGGAGCACAGATACGCAGTATTTT
NA,TRBV25-1,TRBJ1-2,NA,CASSESLGGASYGYTF,TGTGCCAGCAGTGAATCTTTAGGGGGAGCATCCTATGGCTACACCTTC
once,TRBV5-6,TRBJ1-1,NA,CASSPHPRRRRTRREAFF,TGTGCCAGCAGTCCCCACCCCAGGCGACGACGGACAAGGCGCGAAGCTTTCTTT
NA,TRBV19,TRBJ2-5,NA,CASTPGGGGSGETQYF,TGTGCCAGTACCCCGGGGGGCGGGGGAAGTGGGGAGACCCAGTACTTC
NA,TRBV19,TRBJ2-3,NA,CASRQGITATDTQYF,TGTGCCAGTAGACAGGGAATCACGGCCACAGATACGCAGTATTTT
NA,TRBV20-1,TRBJ2-1,NA,CRDRFYNEQFF,TGCAGAGACAGGTTTTACAATGAGCAGTTCTTC
NA,TRBV4-2,TRBJ2-1,TRBD2,CASSQAGDPYNEQFF,TGTGCCAGCAGCCAGGCGGGGGACCCCTACAATGAGCAGTTCTTC
once,TRBV7-6,TRBJ2-1,TRBD2,CASSLGTSGGVGIHEQFF,TGTGCCAGCAGCTTAGGGACTAGCGGGGGGGTCGGGATCCATGAGCAGTTCTTC
once,TRBV2,TRBJ2-1,TRBD2,CASSKVAPGLAVNEQFF,TGTGCCAGCAGTAAGGTTGCTCCGGGACTAGCGGTAAATGAGCAGTTCTTC
NA,TRBV19,TRBJ2-1,TRBD1,CASSLWLGQGHNEQFF,TGTGCCAGTAGCCTATGGTTGGGACAGGGGCACAATGAGCAGTTCTTC
NA,TRBV10-3,TRBJ2-3,TRBD2,CAISDGGDPTDTQYF,TGTGCCATCAGTGATGGGGGGGACCCCACAGATACGCAGTATTTT
NA,TRBV19,TRBJ1-1,NA,CASRSRNDRLGTEAFF,TGTGCCAGTAGAAGCCGAAACGACAGATTGGGCACTGAAGCTTTCTTT
once,TRBV7-8,TRBJ1-2,NA,CASSFAGTNSYGYTF,TGTGCCAGCAGCTTTGCCGGAACTAATTCCTATGGCTACACCTTC
NA,TRBV29-1,TRBJ2-1,TRBD2,CSVEVSWEGREFF,TGCAGCGTTGAAGTCTCTTGGGAGGGCAGGGAGTTCTTC
once,TRBV11-2,TRBJ1-5,NA,CASSLGYENQPQHF,TGTGCCAGCAGCTTAGGGTACGAGAATCAGCCCCAGCATTTT
NA,TRBV6-1,TRBJ1-5,TRBD1,CASSAGTVADQPQHF,TGTGCCAGCAGCGCCGGGACAGTCGCGGATCAGCCCCAGCATTTT
NA,TRBV18,TRBJ2-2,NA,CASSPPAGNTGELFF,TGTGCCAGCTCACCACCGGCGGGGAACACCGGGGAGCTGTTTTTT
NA,TRBV18,TRBJ2-7,TRBD1,CASSLTGQGDEQYF,TGTGCCAGCTCACTAACGGGACAGGGCGACGAGCAGTACTTC
NA,TRBV14,TRBJ2-7,TRBD2,CASSLEAGNPYEQYF,TGTGCCAGCAGCCTTGAAGCGGGGAATCCCTACGAGCAGTACTTC
NA,TRBV7-2,TRBJ1-2,TRBD1,CASSLVSTGGQRFNYGYTF,TGTGCCAGCAGCTTAGTCTCGACAGGGGGGCAACGTTTTAACTATGGCTACACCTTC
NA,TRBV7-8,TRBJ2-1,TRBD2,CASSRTSGGYQYNEQFF,TGTGCCAGCAGCCGGACTAGCGGGGGCTACCAGTACAATGAGCAGTTCTTC
NA,TRBV27,TRBJ2-7,TRBD1,CASSRDRVSDEQYF,TGTGCCAGCAGCCGGGACAGGGTGTCGGACGAGCAGTACTTC
once,TRBV5-1,TRBJ2-2,NA,CASSLARVNTGELFF,TGCGCCAGCAGCTTAGCCAGGGTGAACACCGGGGAGCTGTTTTTT
NA,TRBV2,TRBJ2-3,NA,CASSGGRQSTDTQYF,TGTGCCAGCAGTGGTGGGCGACAGTCCACAGATACGCAGTATTTT
NA,TRBV7-9,TRBJ2-1,NA,CASSSRLPTLYNEQFF,TGTGCCAGCAGCTCAAGACTACCTACTCTCTACAATGAGCAGTTCTTC
NA,TRBV14,TRBJ1-3,NA,CASSSSYRAGNTIYF,TGTGCCAGCAGCTCATCCTACAGGGCTGGAAACACCATATATTTT
NA,TRBV5-1,TRBJ1-5,TRBD1,CASSVGTDNQPQHF,TGCGCCAGCAGCGTCGGGACAGATAATCAGCCCCAGCATTTT
NA,TRBV9,TRBJ1-4,TRBD1,CASSERGQGALGKLFF,TGTGCCAGCAGCGAACGAGGACAGGGGGCGCTGGGAAAACTGTTTTTT
NA,TRBV28,TRBJ1-1,NA,CASSSRLIMNTEAFF,TGTGCCAGCAGTTCCCGACTTATCATGAACACTGAAGCTTTCTTT
NA,TRBV7-9,TRBJ2-1,TRBD2,CASSLGYGRGVNEQFF,TGTGCCAGCAGCTTAGGGTACGGGAGGGGTGTTAATGAGCAGTTCTTC
NA,TRBV7-9,TRBJ1-1,NA,CASSLDESQGGRRAFF,TGTGCCAGCAGCTTAGACGAATCACAGGGAGGGCGTCGAGCTTTCTTT